The 8 T cell receptor beta chains reported below all come from one sample, sequenced in a study of T cell responses to AZD1222 COVID-19 vaccine. Method: immunoSEQ multiplex PCR; TCRdb's copy keeps in-frame clones and lacks some. Seen here are more than 95,000 clones, about nine tenths observed once, and the top ten hold roughly 4.4%. This specimen consisted of peripheral blood, obtained on day 0 of AZD1222 vaccination. Receptor source: an adult in good health.

The gene calls are TRBV28 and TRBJ1-1, with 10 bases lining up with TRBD1. Germline V gene data show CDR1 as MDHEN and CDR2 as SYDVKM. The CDR3 contains 15 residues. V gave up 3 bases and J gave up 0 bases; unmatched junction bases: 1. Here the CDR3 DNA reads TGTGCCAGCAGTTTGACAGGGGGCTTGAACACTGAAGCTTTCTTT. This sequence encodes CASSLTGGLNTEAFF.

This rearrangement joins TRBV6-2 or TRBV6-3 to TRBJ1-4; 10 bases align to TRBD1. Looked up from germline, CDR1 is MNHEY and CDR2 is SVGEGT. The CDR3 sequence is 15 residues long. Trimming at V came to 4 bases and at J to 6 bases, leaving 5 bases not matched to a gene. CDR3 bases: TGTGCCAGCAGTTCCCCGGACAGGGGGGATGAAAAACTGTTTTTT. Its translation is CASSSPDRGDEKLFF.

The chain couples TRBV19 to TRBJ1-1, with D possibly matching TRBD1 (5 bases). The V gene's germline CDR1 is LNHDA and CDR2 SQIVND (reference sequence). Trimming pared 3 bases from V and 5 bases from J, leaving 16 bases between. The CDR3 extends over 15 amino acids. The CDR3 nucleotides read TGTGCCAGTAGTATTTCAGGGATCCCTCGAACTGAAGCTTTCTTT. Translating it yields CASSISGIPRTEAFF.

The chain recombines TRBV20-1 with TRBJ1-4; D is ambiguous. Trimming stripped 3 bases from V and 5 bases from J, with 7 bases between. CDR3 length equals 12 residues. Looked up from germline, CDR1 is DFQATT and CDR2 is SNEGSKA (reference sequence). The chain's CDR3 is CSASPLNEKLFF. The CDR3 region has the DNA TGCAGTGCTAGTCCCCTAAATGAAAAACTGTTTTTT.

This chain joins TRBV3-1 (or the pseudogene TRBV3-2) and TRBJ1-5; D remains unclear. The V end lost 4 bases, the J end lost 4 bases, and 11 bases lay between the germline ends. CDR1 is LGHDT, CDR2 YNNKEL, per germline (reference sequence). This CDR3 spans 14 amino acids. The CDR3 coding sequence is TGTGCCAGCAGCCTTAACTTAGGAAATCAGCCCCAGCATTTT. This gives the protein CASSLNLGNQPQHF.

V usage is TRBV7-2 and J usage is TRBJ2-1; 13 bases are shared with TRBD2. The length of the CDR3 is 14 residues. Germline assignment: CDR1 SGHTA and CDR2 FQGNSA. V shed 2 bases and J 10 bases; nucleotides not matched to a gene: 2. In DNA, the CDR3 is TGTGCCAGCAGCTTAAGACTAGCGGGAGGAGAGCAGTTCTTC. Protein product: CASSLRLAGGEQFF.

The chain has TRBV19 and TRBJ2-7; 10 bases agree with TRBD1. The CDR3 is made up of 16 amino acids. Trimming removed 6 bases from V and 7 bases from J; junction bases left unmatched: 15. Germline V gene data show CDR1 as LNHDA and CDR2 as SQIVND (reference sequence). The DNA for the CDR3 is TGTGCCAGTAGCGGGCCGGGTAGGACAGGGGGAGGGGAGCAGTACTTC. Translation gives CASSGPGRTGGGEQYF.

The genes are TRBV5-8 and TRBJ2-2; a possible D gene is TRBD1 (6 bases). Trimming cost V 6 bases and J 6 bases, with 24 bases left between them. The CDR3 loop spans 17 amino acids. Germline CDR1 SGHTS, CDR2 YDEGEE. CDR3 sequence reads: CASNREGVFWIAGELFF. In nucleotides, the CDR3 is TGTGCCAGCAACCGTGAGGGGGTATTTTGGATCGCCGGGGAGCTGTTTTTT.